This TCR beta chain was captured by sequencing in a study of blood T cell repertoires in COVID-19. About the study: The analysed material was cDNA or gDNA that came from T cells, B-cell-depleted T cells, or PBMCs.

The germline V and J ends were trimmed by 0 bases and 0 bases, with 10 bases remaining between them. The CDR3 has 16 amino acids. CDR1 is MNHEY and CDR2 is SVGEGT in the germline V gene. Sequencing was performed with immunoSEQ multiplex PCR; in TCRdb, only in-frame clones are kept and a portion is missing. The sample consists of tens of thousands of clones, roughly 87% of them appearing once. This receptor was identified in a man aged 55 to 70 with acute or convalescent COVID-19. The sample was peripheral blood. The rearrangement links TRBV6-2 or TRBV6-3 to TRBJ2-3; D call uncertain. CDR3 coding DNA: TGTGCCAGCAGTTACTCTCTAGACCCCAGCACAGATACGCAGTATTTT. Its protein is CASSYSLDPSTDTQYF.